One and the same sample provided the 16 T cell receptor beta chains below, sequenced in a study of T cell responses to AZD1222 COVID-19 vaccine. Clones were sequenced by immunoSEQ multiplex PCR, and TCRdb holds only the in-frame ones, with some missing. The data contain approximately 89,000 clones, 88% of them singletons. The specimen comprised peripheral blood, sampled on day 0 of AZD1222 vaccination. These receptors originate from an adult in good health.

This clone was recorded once. The chain combines TRBV7-7 with TRBJ2-5; unclear D gene. V was trimmed by 1 base and J by 4 bases, leaving 16 bases between them. This CDR3 spans 16 amino acids. CDR1 and CDR2 (germline): SSHAT, FNYEAQ (reference sequence). The CDR3 DNA reads TGTGCCAGCAGCTTAGGAGGAAGTGTTGCGAGAGAGACCCAGTACTTC. It translates to CASSLGGSVARETQYF.

The J gene is TRBJ1-4, the V gene TRBV18; D not certain. CDR3 size: 12 residues. CDR1 is KGHSH, CDR2 LQKENI, per germline. Trimming removed 6 bases at V and 8 bases at J, with 10 bases between. CDR3 sequence reads: CASSPHGEKLFF. CDR3 in DNA: TGTGCCAGCTCTCCCCATGGGGAAAAACTGTTTTTT.

In this sample, this clone turned up a few times. This rearrangement joins TRBV2 to TRBJ2-7; D ambiguous. Germline CDR1 reads SNHLY; CDR2 reads FYNNEI. Trimming removed 5 bases at V and 2 bases at J, with 13 bases between. This CDR3 is built from 14 residues. The CDR3 nucleotides read TGTGCCAGCAGTAAATTGGACGGAACCTACGAGCAGTACTTC. Its translation is CASSKLDGTYEQYF. Supplemented by reference TRBV2 and TRBJ2-7, the full variable domain reads EPEVTQTPSHQVTQMGQEVILRCVPISNHLYFYWYRQILGQKVEFLVSFYNNEISEKSEIFDDQFSVERPDGSNFTLKIRSTKLEDSAMYFCASSKLDGTYEQYFGPGTRLTVT.

J is TRBJ1-2 and V is TRBV30; weak D call: TRBD1 (6 bases). The CDR3 length is 13 residues. Germline lookup yields CDR1 GTSNPN and CDR2 SVGIG (reference sequence). Trimming took 6 bases from V and 3 from J, leaving 14 bases between them. Here the CDR3 DNA reads TGTGCCTGCCTGGGGGGCAGGGACTATGGCTACACCTTC. It yields the protein CACLGGRDYGYTF.

The V and J genes are TRBV15 and TRBJ2-2; D unresolved. Trimming cost V 1 base and J 3 bases, with 6 bases left between them. The germline V gene encodes CDR1 LNHNV and CDR2 YYDKDF (reference sequence). The CDR3 length is 14 residues. This CDR3 reads CATSRVADTGELFF. DNA of the CDR3: TGTGCCACCAGCAGAGTAGCCGACACCGGGGAGCTGTTTTTT.

The rearrangement links TRBV5-4 to TRBJ1-6; D is undetermined. Trimming left V 4 bases short and J 4 bases short, with 9 bases between. This CDR3 is built from 14 residues. CDR1 SGHNT and CDR2 YYREEE come from the germline V gene (reference sequence). This chain's CDR3 is CASSAERYNSPLHF. DNA of the CDR3: TGTGCCAGCAGCGCCGAGAGGTATAATTCACCCCTCCACTTT.

The chain carries TRBV10-3 and TRBJ1-2; TRBD1 matches at 9 bases. There are 13 residues in the CDR3. The germline V gene encodes CDR1 ENHRY and CDR2 SYGVKD. The J segment lost 11 bases and the V segment lost 4 bases, leaving 8 bases of the junction unmatched. The CDR3 nucleotides read TGTGCCATCAGTGGGGACAGGGACGATTATTACACCTTC. Translating gives CAISGDRDDYYTF.

The rearrangement uses TRBV3-1 (or the pseudogene TRBV3-2) and TRBJ1-1; TRBD1 matches 7 bases. This CDR3 comprises 12 residues. The germline V gene encodes CDR1 LGHDT and CDR2 YNNKEL (reference sequence). V shed 6 bases and J 6 bases; nucleotides not matched to a gene: 4. CDR3 bases: TGTGCCAGCAGATCCGGACAGGCTGAAGCTTTCTTT. It codes for CASRSGQAEAFF.

This chain connects TRBV2 to TRBJ1-1; maybe TRBD1 (6 bases). The CDR3 runs to 12 residues. Germline V CDR1 and CDR2: SNHLY, FYNNEI. Trimming left V 6 bases short and J 8 bases short, with 13 bases between. CDR3 nucleotides: TGTGCCAGCAGCTACAGACAGGCCGAAGCTTTCTTT. This sequence encodes CASSYRQAEAFF.

V is TRBV2 and J is TRBJ1-1; D ambiguous. Trimming took off 6 bases at V and 5 bases at J, with 10 bases between the two ends. The CDR3 spans 12 residues. The germline V gene has CDR1 SNHLY and CDR2 FYNNEI. CDR3: CASSPGWTEAFF. The CDR3 bases are TGTGCCAGCAGCCCCGGGTGGACTGAAGCTTTCTTT.

The chain employs TRBV6-2 or TRBV6-3 and TRBJ2-3; 12 nucleotides agree with TRBD2. Trimming took 2 bases from V and 2 from J; bases not matched to a gene: 5. The CDR3 runs to 17 residues. The germline V gene encodes CDR1 MNHEY and CDR2 SVGEGT. This chain's CDR3 is CASSYPSSGGATDTQYF. The CDR3 DNA follows: TGTGCCAGCAGTTACCCCTCTAGCGGGGGGGCCACAGATACGCAGTATTTT.

The chain employs TRBV23-1 and TRBJ1-1; 9 bases map to TRBD1. TRBV23-1 is identified as an open reading frame with a role that is uncertain. J gave up 4 bases and V 4 bases, and 4 bases lay outside the gene matches. This CDR3 comprises 14 residues. CDR3 protein: CASSPGQGFTEAFF. In nucleotides, the CDR3 is TGCGCCAGCAGTCCGGGACAGGGCTTCACTGAAGCTTTCTTT.

As concerns this clone: Other DNA sequences in this specimen translate into the identical CDR3. This chain connects TRBV27 to TRBJ1-5; the D gene is possibly TRBD1 (5 bases). V lost 5 bases and J lost 1, with 9 bases in between. The CDR3 is made up of 14 amino acids. Germline V gene lookup returns CDR1 MNHEY and CDR2 SMNVEV (reference sequence). CDR3 residues: CASSHRDSNQPQHF. CDR3 nucleotides: TGTGCCAGCAGTCACCGGGACAGCAATCAGCCCCAGCATTTT.

This clone was counted between two and nine times. The J gene is TRBJ1-1, the V gene TRBV11-2; D ambiguous. From germline, CDR1 is SGHAT and CDR2 FQNNGV. The V end was cut by 1 base, the J end by 5 bases, with 8 bases between. There are 13 residues in the CDR3. CDR3 in amino acids: CASSLGPWTEAFF. DNA of the CDR3: TGTGCCAGCAGCTTAGGGCCCTGGACTGAAGCTTTCTTT.

This rearrangement joins TRBV12-5 to TRBJ2-2, with 8 bases identical to TRBD1. CDR1 and CDR2 from the germline V gene are LGHNT and FRNRAP. This CDR3 spans 15 amino acids. Losses at the gene ends were 2 bases for V and 4 bases for J; bases not matched to a gene: 3. CDR3 in amino acids: CASGLWQGATGELFF. CDR3 DNA sequence: TGTGCTAGTGGTTTGTGGCAGGGGGCCACCGGGGAGCTGTTTTTT.

This clone was recorded once. The chain has TRBV27 and TRBJ2-5; D possibly corresponds to TRBD1 (6 bases). CDR1 MNHEY and CDR2 SMNVEV come from the germline V gene (reference sequence). The length of the CDR3 is 15 residues. The germline V and J ends were trimmed by 5 bases and 1 base, with 14 bases remaining between them. CDR3 sequence (DNA): TGTGCCAGCAGTCCCGCTTGGGGGCTCCAAGAGACCCAGTACTTC. This sequence encodes CASSPAWGLQETQYF.